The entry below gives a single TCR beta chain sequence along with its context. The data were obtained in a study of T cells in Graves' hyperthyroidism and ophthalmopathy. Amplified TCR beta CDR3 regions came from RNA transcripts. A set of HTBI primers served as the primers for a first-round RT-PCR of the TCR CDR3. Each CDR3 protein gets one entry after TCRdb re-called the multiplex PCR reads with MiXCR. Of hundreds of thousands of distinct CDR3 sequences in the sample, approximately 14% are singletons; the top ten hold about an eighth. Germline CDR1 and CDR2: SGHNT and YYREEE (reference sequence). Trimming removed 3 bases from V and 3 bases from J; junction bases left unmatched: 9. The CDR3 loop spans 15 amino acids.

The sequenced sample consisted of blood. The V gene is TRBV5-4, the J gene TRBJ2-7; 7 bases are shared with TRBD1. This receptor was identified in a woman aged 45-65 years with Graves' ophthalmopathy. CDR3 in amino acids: CASSSTSGTVYEQYF. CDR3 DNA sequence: TGTGCCAGCAGCTCGACCTCCGGGACAGTCTACGAGCAGTACTTC. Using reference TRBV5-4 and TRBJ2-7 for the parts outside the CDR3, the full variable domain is ETGVTQSPTHLIKTRGQQVTLRCSSQSGHNTVSWYQQALGQGPQFIFQYYREEENGRGNFPPRFSGLQFPNYSSELNVNALELDDSALYLCASSSTSGTVYEQYFGPGTRLTVT.